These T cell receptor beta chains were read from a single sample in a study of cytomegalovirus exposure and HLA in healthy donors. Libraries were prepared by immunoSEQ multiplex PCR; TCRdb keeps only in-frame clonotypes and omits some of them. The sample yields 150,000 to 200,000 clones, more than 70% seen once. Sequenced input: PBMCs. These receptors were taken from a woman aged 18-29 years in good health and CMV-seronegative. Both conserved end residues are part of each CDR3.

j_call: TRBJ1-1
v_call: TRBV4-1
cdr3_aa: CASSQDQGAATEAFF

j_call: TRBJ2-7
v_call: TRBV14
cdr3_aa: CASSQVNRHYEQYF

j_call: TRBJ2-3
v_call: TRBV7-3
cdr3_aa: CASSLLAGGPSGKDTQYF

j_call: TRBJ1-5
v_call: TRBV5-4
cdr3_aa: CASSLVSGVGQPQHF

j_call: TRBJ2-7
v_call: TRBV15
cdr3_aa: CATGRGRGASYEQYF

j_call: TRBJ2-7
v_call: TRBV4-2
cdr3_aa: CASSRPSGGGYEQYF

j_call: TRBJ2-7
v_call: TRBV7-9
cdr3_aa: CASSLVRTGRYEQYF

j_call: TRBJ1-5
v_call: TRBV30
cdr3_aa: CAWSSGTGSQPQHF

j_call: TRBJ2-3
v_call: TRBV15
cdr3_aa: CATSREAGAQYF

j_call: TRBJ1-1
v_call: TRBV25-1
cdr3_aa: CASRARWGEALVWTEAFF

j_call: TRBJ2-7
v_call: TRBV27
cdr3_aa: CASSRDSSYEQYF

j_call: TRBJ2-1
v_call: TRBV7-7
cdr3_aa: CASSLAGWAGGVNEQFF

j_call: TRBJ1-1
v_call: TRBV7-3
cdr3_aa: CASSLTRTGEAFF

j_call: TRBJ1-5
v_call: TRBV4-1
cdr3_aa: CASSHSLITPGLSRSSNQPQHF

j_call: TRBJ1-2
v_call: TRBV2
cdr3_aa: CASSLGQGYGYTF

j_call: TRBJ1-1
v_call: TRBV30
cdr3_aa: CAWAGGARAEAFF

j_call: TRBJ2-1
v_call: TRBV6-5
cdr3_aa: CASISPGRGYNEQFF

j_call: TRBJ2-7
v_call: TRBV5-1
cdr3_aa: CASSLDRSYEQYF

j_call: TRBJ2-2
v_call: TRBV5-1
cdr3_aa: CASSLFSNTGELFF

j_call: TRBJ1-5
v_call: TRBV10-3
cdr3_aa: CAISESGGGNQPQHF

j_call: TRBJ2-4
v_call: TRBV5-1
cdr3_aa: CASSLAGNKNIQYF

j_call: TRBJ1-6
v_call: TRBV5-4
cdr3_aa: CASSQKQGDNSPLHF

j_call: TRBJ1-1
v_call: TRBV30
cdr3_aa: CAWSIRGSNTEAFF

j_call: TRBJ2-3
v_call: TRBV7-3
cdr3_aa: CASSRRTGSTDTQYF

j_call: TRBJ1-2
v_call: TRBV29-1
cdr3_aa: CSVATGRDYGYTF

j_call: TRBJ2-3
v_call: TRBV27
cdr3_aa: CASSLSPAGSTDTQYF

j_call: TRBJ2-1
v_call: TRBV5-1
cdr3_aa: CASSSPPNPGTVYNEQFF